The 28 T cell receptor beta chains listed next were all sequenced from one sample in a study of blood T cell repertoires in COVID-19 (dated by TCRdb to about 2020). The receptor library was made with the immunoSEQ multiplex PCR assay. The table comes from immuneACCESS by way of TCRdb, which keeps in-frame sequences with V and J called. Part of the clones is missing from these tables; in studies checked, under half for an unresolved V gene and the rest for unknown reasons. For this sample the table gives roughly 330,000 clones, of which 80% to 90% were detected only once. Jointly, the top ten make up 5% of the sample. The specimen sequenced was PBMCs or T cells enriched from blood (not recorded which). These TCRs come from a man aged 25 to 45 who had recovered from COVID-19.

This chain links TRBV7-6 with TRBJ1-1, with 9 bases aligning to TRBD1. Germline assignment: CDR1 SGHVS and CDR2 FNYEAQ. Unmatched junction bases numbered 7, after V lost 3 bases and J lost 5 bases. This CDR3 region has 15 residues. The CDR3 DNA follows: TGTGCCAGCAGCTTGGGACAGGGTTTCAGTACTGAAGCTTTCTTT. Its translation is CASSLGQGFSTEAFF.

The CDR3 is CASSRQGRREETQYF. The CDR3 coding sequence is TGTGCCAGCAGTAGACAGGGGAGGCGAGAAGAGACCCAGTACTTC. The chain couples TRBV6-5 to TRBJ2-5, with 8 bases aligning to TRBD1. The CDR3 is 15 residues long. Germline V gene sequence: CDR1 MNHEY, CDR2 SVGAGI. With 5 bases clipped from V and 3 bases from J, the junction kept 8 bases outside the gene matches.

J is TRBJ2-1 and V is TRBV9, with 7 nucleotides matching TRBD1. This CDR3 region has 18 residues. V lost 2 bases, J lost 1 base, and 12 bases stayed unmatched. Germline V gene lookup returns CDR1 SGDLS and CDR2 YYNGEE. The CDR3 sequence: CASSVFDRVSASYNEQFF. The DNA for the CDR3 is TGTGCCAGCAGCGTCTTTGACAGGGTGTCGGCTTCCTACAATGAGCAGTTCTTC.

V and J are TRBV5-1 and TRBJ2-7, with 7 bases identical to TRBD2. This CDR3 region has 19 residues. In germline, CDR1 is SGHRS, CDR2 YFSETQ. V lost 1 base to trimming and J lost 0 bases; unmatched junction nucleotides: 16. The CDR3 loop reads CASSLSGGGQGALSYEQYF. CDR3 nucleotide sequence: TGCGCCAGCAGCTTGTCGGGGGGTGGCCAGGGTGCCCTCTCCTACGAGCAGTACTTC.

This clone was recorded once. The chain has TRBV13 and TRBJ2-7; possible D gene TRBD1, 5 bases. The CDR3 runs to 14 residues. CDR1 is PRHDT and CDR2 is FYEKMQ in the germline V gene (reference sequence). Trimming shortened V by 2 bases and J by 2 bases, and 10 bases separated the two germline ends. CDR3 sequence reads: CASSLRQGAYEQYF. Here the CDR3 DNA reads TGTGCCAGCAGCTTAAGGCAGGGCGCCTACGAGCAGTACTTC.

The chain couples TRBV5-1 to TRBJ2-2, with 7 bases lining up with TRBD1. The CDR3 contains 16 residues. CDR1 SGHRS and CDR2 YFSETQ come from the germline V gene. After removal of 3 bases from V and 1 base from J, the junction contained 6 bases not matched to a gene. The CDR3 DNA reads TGCGCCAGCAGCTCTGGACAGGAACTGAACACCGGGGAGCTGTTTTTT. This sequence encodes CASSSGQELNTGELFF.

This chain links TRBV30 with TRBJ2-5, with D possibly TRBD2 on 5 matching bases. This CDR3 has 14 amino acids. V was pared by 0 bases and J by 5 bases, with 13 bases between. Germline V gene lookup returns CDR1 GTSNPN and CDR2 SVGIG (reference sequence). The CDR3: CAWSVAGVDETQYF. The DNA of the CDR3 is TGTGCCTGGAGTGTAGCCGGGGTCGATGAGACCCAGTACTTC.

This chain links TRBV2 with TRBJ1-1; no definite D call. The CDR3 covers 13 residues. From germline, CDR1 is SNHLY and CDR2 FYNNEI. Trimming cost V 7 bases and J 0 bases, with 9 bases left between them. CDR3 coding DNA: TGTGCCAGCAAATTAGACTTGAACACTGAAGCTTTCTTT. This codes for CASKLDLNTEAFF.

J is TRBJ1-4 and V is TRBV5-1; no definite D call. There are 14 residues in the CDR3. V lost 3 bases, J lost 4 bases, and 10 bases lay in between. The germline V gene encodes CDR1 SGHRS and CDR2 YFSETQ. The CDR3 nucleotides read TGCGCCAGCAGCTATGGCGGACTTAATGAAAAACTGTTTTTT. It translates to CASSYGGLNEKLFF.

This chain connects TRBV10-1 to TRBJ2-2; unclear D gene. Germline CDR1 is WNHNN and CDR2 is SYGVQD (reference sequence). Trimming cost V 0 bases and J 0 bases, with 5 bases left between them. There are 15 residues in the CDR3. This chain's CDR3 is CASSESRANTGELFF. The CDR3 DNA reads TGCGCCAGCAGTGAGTCACGCGCGAACACCGGGGAGCTGTTTTTT.

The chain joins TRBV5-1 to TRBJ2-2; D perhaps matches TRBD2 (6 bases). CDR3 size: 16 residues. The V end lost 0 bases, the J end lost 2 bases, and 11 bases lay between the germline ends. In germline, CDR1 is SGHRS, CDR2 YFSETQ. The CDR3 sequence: CASSLGRGANTGELFF. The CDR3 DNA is TGCGCCAGCAGCTTGGGGCGGGGCGCTAACACCGGGGAGCTGTTTTTT.

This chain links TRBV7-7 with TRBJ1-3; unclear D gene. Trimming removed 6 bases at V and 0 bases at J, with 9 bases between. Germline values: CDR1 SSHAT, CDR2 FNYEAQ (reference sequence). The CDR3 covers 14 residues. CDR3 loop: CASSISDSGNTIYF. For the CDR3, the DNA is TGTGCCAGCAGTATCAGCGACTCTGGAAACACCATATATTTT.

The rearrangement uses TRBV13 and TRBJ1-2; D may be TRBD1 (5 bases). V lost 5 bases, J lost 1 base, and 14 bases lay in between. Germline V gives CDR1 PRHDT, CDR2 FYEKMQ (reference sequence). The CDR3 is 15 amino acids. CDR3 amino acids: CASSRLGGDNYGYTF. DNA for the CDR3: TGTGCCAGCAGCCGACTCGGAGGGGATAACTATGGCTACACCTTC.

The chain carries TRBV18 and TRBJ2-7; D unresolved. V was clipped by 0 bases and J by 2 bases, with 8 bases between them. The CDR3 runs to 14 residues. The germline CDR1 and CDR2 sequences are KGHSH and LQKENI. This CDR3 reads CASSPPYRAYEQYF. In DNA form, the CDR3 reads TGTGCCAGCTCACCACCGTACCGAGCCTACGAGCAGTACTTC.

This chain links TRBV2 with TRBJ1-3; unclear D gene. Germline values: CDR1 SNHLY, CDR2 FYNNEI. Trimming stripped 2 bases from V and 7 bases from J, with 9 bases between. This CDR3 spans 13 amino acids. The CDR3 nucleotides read TGTGCCAGCAGTGAAATACAGCGGAACACCATATATTTT. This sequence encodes CASSEIQRNTIYF.

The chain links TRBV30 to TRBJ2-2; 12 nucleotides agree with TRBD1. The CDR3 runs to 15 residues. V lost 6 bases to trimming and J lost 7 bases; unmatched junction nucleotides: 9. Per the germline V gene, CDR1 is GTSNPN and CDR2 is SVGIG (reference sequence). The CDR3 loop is CACSGTGGYHGELFF. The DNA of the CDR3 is TGTGCCTGTTCCGGGACAGGGGGCTATCACGGGGAGCTGTTTTTT.

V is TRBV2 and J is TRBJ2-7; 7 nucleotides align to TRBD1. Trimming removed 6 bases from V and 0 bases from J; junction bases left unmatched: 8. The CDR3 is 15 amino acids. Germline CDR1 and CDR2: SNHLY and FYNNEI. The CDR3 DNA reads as TGTGCCAGCAGGGACCGGGACAGACCCTCCTACGAGCAGTACTTC. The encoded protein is CASRDRDRPSYEQYF.

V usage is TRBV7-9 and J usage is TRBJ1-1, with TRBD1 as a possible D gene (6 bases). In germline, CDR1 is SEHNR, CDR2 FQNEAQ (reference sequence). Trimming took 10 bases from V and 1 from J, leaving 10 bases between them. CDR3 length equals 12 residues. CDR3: CATTGSNTEAFF. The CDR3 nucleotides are TGTGCCACTACAGGGTCGAACACTGAAGCTTTCTTT.

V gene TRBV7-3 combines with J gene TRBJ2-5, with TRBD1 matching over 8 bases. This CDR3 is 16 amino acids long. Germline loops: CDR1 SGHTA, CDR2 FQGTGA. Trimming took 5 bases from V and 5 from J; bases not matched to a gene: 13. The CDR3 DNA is TGTGCCAGCAGCCGCCTCGGCCAGGGGGCCGGCGAGACCCAGTACTTC. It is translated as CASSRLGQGAGETQYF.

Written as DNA, the CDR3 is TGTGCCAGTAGCCGCCGGGACAGGGGGCAAACTAATGAAAAACTGTTTTTT. It encodes CASSRRDRGQTNEKLFF. This chain joins TRBV19 and TRBJ1-4; 12 bases match TRBD1. After removal of 6 bases from V and 1 base from J, the junction contained 6 bases not matched to a gene. The CDR3 is 17 amino acids. The germline V gene encodes CDR1 LNHDA and CDR2 SQIVND (reference sequence).

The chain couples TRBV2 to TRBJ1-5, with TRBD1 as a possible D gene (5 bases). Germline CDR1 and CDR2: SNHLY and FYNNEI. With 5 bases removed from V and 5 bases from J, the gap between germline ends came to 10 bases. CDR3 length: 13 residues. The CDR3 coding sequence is TGTGCCAGCAGTAGACAGTACGATCAGCCCCAGCATTTT. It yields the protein CASSRQYDQPQHF. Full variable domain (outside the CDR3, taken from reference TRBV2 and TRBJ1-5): EPEVTQTPSHQVTQMGQEVILRCVPISNHLYFYWYRQILGQKVEFLVSFYNNEISEKSEIFDDQFSVERPDGSNFTLKIRSTKLEDSAMYFCASSRQYDQPQHFGDGTRLSIL.

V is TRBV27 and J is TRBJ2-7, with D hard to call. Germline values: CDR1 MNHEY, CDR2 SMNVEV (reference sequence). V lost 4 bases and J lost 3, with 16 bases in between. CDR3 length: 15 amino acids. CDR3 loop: CASSSQTLKFYEQYF. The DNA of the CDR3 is TGTGCCAGCAGTTCTCAAACACTAAAATTCTACGAGCAGTACTTC.

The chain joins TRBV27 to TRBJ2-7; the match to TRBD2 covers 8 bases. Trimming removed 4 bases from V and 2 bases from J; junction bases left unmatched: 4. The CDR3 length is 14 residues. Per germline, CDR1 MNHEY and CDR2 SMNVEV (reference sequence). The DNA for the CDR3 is TGTGCCAGCAGTTCCATGGGACTAGCCTACGAGCAGTACTTC. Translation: CASSSMGLAYEQYF.

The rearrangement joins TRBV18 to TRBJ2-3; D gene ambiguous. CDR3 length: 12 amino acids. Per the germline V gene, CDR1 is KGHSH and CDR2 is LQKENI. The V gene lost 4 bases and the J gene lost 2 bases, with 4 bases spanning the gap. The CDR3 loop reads CASSLYTDTQYF. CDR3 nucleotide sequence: TGTGCCAGCTCACTATACACAGATACGCAGTATTTT.

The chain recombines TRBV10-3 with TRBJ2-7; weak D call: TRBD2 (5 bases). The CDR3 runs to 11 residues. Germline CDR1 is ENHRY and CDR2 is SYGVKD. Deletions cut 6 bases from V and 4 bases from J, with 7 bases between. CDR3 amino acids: CAISPGYEQYF. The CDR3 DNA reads TGTGCCATCAGCCCGGGATACGAGCAGTACTTC.

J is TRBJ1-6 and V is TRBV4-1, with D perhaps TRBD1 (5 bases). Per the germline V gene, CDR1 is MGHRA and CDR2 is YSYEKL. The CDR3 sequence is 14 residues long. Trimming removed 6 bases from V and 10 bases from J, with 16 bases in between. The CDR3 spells CASSQQGLESPLHF. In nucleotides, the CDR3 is TGCGCCAGCAGTCAGCAGGGCCTAGAATCACCCCTCCACTTT.

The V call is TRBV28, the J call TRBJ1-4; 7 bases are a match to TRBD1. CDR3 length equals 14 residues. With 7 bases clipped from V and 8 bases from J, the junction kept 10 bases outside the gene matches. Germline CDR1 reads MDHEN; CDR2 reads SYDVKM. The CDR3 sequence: CASTLRTGLEKLFF. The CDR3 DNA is TGTGCCAGCACTCTTCGGACAGGCCTCGAAAAACTGTTTTTT. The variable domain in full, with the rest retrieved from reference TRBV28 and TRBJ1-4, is DVKVTQSSRYLVKRTGEKVFLECVQDMDHENMFWYRQDPGLGLRLIYFSYDVKMKEKGDIPEGYSVSREKKERFSLILESASTNQTSMYLCASTLRTGLEKLFFGSGTQLSVL.

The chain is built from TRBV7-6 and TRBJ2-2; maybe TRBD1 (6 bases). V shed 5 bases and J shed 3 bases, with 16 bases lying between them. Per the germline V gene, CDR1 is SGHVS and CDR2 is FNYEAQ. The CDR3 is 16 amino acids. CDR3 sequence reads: CASSRTRDKYTGELFF. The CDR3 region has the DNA TGTGCCAGCAGCCGCACCCGGGACAAATACACCGGGGAGCTGTTTTTT.